These T cell receptor beta chains were read from a single sample in a study of blood T cell repertoires in COVID-19. Sequencing was performed with immunoSEQ multiplex PCR; in TCRdb, only in-frame clones are kept and a portion is missing. The sample carries about 74,000 clones, 70% to 90% recorded once. The sequenced sample consisted of peripheral blood. Every receptor here comes from a woman at least 80 years old with active or convalescent COVID-19. Each CDR3 is given with its conserved first and last residue. The D gene is left open where the match is weak. Clone size is given for some rows only: seen once, a few or many times, or a class if the clone is expanded.

.,TRBV19,TRBJ2-7,TRBD1,CASSTSGQGGYYEQYF,TGTGCCAGTAGTACCTCGGGACAGGGGGGGTATTACGAGCAGTACTTC
.,TRBV7-2,TRBJ1-2,.,CASSLAGGALGYTF,TGTGCCAGCAGCTTAGCAGGCGGGGCGCTAGGCTACACCTTC
once,TRBV5-1,TRBJ2-7,.,CASRISWGSYEQYF,TGCGCCAGCAGGATATCGTGGGGCTCGTACGAGCAGTACTTC
.,TRBV7-2,TRBJ2-1,TRBD1,CASSSTGYNEQFF,TGTGCCAGCTCCTCGACAGGGTACAATGAGCAGTTCTTC
.,TRBV5-1,TRBJ1-2,TRBD1,CASRRGDREEGYTF,TGCGCCAGCAGGAGGGGCGACAGGGAGGAAGGCTACACCTTC
.,TRBV11-3,TRBJ2-1,TRBD2,CASSLDQLAGGNEQFF,TGTGCCAGCAGCTTAGACCAACTAGCGGGGGGGAATGAGCAGTTCTTC
.,TRBV6-5,TRBJ2-1,.,CASSYSRNNEQFF,TGTGCCAGCAGTTACTCCAGGAACAATGAGCAGTTCTTC
.,TRBV18,TRBJ1-1,.,CASSPPAGATEAFF,TGTGCCAGCTCACCACCGGCGGGAGCCACTGAAGCTTTCTTT
.,TRBV19,TRBJ1-6,.,CASSKVQGNSPLHF,TGTGCCAGTAGTAAGGTTCAGGGTAATTCACCCCTCCACTTT
.,TRBV10-3,TRBJ1-2,.,CAISTEDRIYGYTF,TGTGCCATCAGTACGGAGGACAGAATCTATGGCTACACCTTC
.,TRBV3-1/TRBV3-2,TRBJ2-7,TRBD2,CASSRGLAGAYEQYF,TGTGCCAGCAGCCGGGGACTAGCGGGAGCTTACGAGCAGTACTTC
.,TRBV19,TRBJ2-5,TRBD2,CASSPWGRANQETQYF,TGTGCCAGTAGCCCCTGGGGGAGGGCAAACCAAGAGACCCAGTACTTC
.,TRBV27,TRBJ2-3,.,CASSLNIPSTDTQYF,TGTGCCAGCAGTTTAAACATTCCTAGCACAGATACGCAGTATTTT
.,TRBV25-1,TRBJ2-1,TRBD2,CASSEGVAGGYNEQFF,TGTGCCAGCAGTGAAGGGGTGGCGGGAGGTTACAATGAGCAGTTCTTC
.,TRBV3-1/TRBV3-2,TRBJ1-2,.,CASSKFPGVDYGYTF,TGTGCCAGCAGCAAATTCCCCGGGGTGGACTATGGCTACACCTTC
.,TRBV6-5,TRBJ1-6,.,CASSYERDSPLHF,TGTGCCAGCAGTTACGAACGGGATTCACCCCTCCACTTT
few,TRBV4-1,TRBJ1-4,.,CASSQGSGLGEKLFF,TGCGCCAGCAGCCAAGGTTCGGGGTTGGGTGAAAAACTGTTTTTT
.,TRBV10-3,TRBJ2-7,.,CAISERGTGIVEQYF,TGTGCCATCAGTGAGCGGGGGACGGGGATTGTCGAGCAGTACTTC
.,TRBV7-9,TRBJ2-6,TRBD1,CASSLGTGTPGANVLTF,TGTGCCAGCAGCTTAGGGACAGGGACCCCTGGGGCCAACGTCCTGACTTTC
.,TRBV28,TRBJ1-1,.,CASSRIGGSGTEAFF,TGTGCCAGCAGCCGTATAGGGGGTTCGGGCACTGAAGCTTTCTTT
.,TRBV6-6,TRBJ1-5,.,CASSPRGRGSNQPQHF,TGTGCCAGCAGCCCTCGTGGGAGGGGGAGCAATCAGCCCCAGCATTTT
.,TRBV19,TRBJ2-1,.,CASSPRTDKGEQFF,TGTGCCAGTAGTCCAAGGACGGACAAGGGTGAGCAGTTCTTC
.,TRBV7-9,TRBJ2-7,TRBD2,CASSPGGLAGARDEQYF,TGTGCCAGCAGCCCAGGGGGACTAGCGGGGGCTAGGGACGAGCAGTACTTC
.,TRBV23-1,TRBJ2-1,.,CASSQSRQGTYNEQFF,TGCGCCAGCAGTCAATCAAGGCAGGGAACCTACAATGAGCAGTTCTTC